This TCR beta chain was retrieved from a study of T cells of healthy individuals. V lost 3 bases and J lost 7, with 16 bases in between. The CDR3 runs 15 residues. This clonotype was picked up many times. TCRdb itself ran the 5' RACE reads through MiXCR, one entry per CDR3 protein. The sample has about 41,000 distinct CDR3 sequences; 3.5% to 5.5% are singletons. This receptor was obtained from a human donor in good health. The V gene is TRBV12-3 or TRBV12-4, the J gene TRBJ1-5; possibly TRBD1 for D (5 bases). The CDR3 loop reads CASSFTGQTRQPQHF. The CDR3 DNA sequence: TGTGCCAGCAGTTTTACAGGACAAACGAGGCAGCCCCAGCATTTT.